This TCR beta chain was documented in a study of CD8 T cells in Susac syndrome. Across the study: The sequenced Susac syndrome patients comprised roughly 6 with active disease and roughly eight in remission. The Susac syndrome patients were therapy-naive, on corticosteroids, or on intravenous immunoglobulin alone at blood draw.

The ends were cut back, 5 bases at V and 0 bases at J, with 13 bases in the middle. The CDR3 sequence is 14 residues long. Germline V CDR1 and CDR2: DFQATT, SNEGSKA (reference sequence). The study's findings and limits: In Susac syndrome, the CD4+ T cell repertoires did not show clonal expansion. It was acknowledged by the study that relatively few individuals were included in its TCR sequencing and HLA analysis.

Concerning this clonotype: Its matching antigen is unknown.

Reverse transcription of about 0.5 to 1 ug RNA was performed with random hexamers. TCRdb reprocessed the immunoSEQ multiplex PCR reads with MiXCR, giving one entry per CDR3 protein. The sample consists of some 250,000 distinct CDR3 sequences, approximately 95% of them appearing once. The material sequenced was CD4+ T cells from PBMCs. The rearrangement uses TRBV20-1 and TRBJ2-5; D gene unclear. The receptor was derived from a human donor with Susac syndrome. This CDR3 is CSASASDNQETQYF. The CDR3 coding sequence is TGCAGTGCTTCCGCGAGTGACAACCAAGAGACCCAGTACTTC.